This T cell receptor (beta chain) came from a study of blood T cell repertoires in COVID-19 (dated by TCRdb to about 2020). Regarding the research as a whole: Samples from collaborators originated in the United States, Italy and Spain and spanned both the acute and convalescent phases of COVID-19. The prospective study material was composed of cDNA or gDNA derived from T cells, B-cell-depleted T cells, or PBMCs. Subjects who had been exposed to COVID-19, were actively infected with it, or had recovered from it provided the deeply sampled blood TCRbeta repertoires that made up the dataset. The repertoires were made available in a free public database intended to serve as a resource for research on the immune response to SARS-CoV-2. Samples came from the ongoing ImmuneRACE study (first 160 participants) plus 1,254 subjects from 6 global collaborators. A de-identified subject ID, COVID-19 status, age in years and sex were almost always included in the sample metadata. Where HLA class I and class II types were available, the types were taken from metadata supplied by the sample provider, not from assay-based typing. Paper-wide results and their limitations: The amount of clinical and demographic metadata varied by source and participant and was provided uncurated.

TCRbeta CDR3 regions were amplified from genomic DNA by means of the immunoSEQ Assay, a bias-controlled multiplex PCR. As for the authors' bioinformatics: The number of nucleated cells in each sample was estimated by amplification of reference gene primers within the assay. To quantify the absolute abundance of each unique TCRbeta CDR3 rearrangement, sequence reads were collapsed and filtered. For each sample, productive Simpson clonality was calculated as the square root of Simpson's diversity index across productive rearrangements. Drawn from immuneACCESS, this table holds only the in-frame rearrangements with V and J called that TCRdb kept. Clones are partly lost; checked studies trace under half to an unresolved V gene and leave the rest unexplained. Clone size and the V and J calls come from that table; the DNA yielded D and trimming. The sample has 60,000 to 85,000 clones on record, around 83% of them singletons. The top ten clones comprise approximately 40% of the sample.

Whole blood was collected in K2EDTA tubes by collaborating institutions according to the institutions' own protocols. For TCRbeta analysis, collaborators shipped samples in one of three forms: frozen whole blood, isolated PBMCs, or DNA extracted from either of those sample types. In the case of this clone: What this receptor recognizes is not known. No much larger clone is present one base from it, and per-base qualities are unavailable.

The CDR3 starts with the cysteine, ends with the phenylalanine, and has 17 residues. CDR3 DNA only is kept here, 51 bases in frame from base 1. CDR1 is given as SGDLS and CDR2 as YYNGEE, both from the germline V gene. V and J lose 10 bases and 0 bases, and a span of 20 bases separates them. This TCR was recovered from an older man with acute or convalescent COVID-19. Specimen: peripheral blood. The chain joins TRBV9 to TRBJ2-6; TRBD1 is a weak D gene call, 5 bases matching. The nucleotides read TGTGCCCGCCGCCCCGACTGGGGCAACTCTGGGGCCAACGTCCTGACTTTC. It translates as CARRPDWGNSGANVLTF.